The 29 T cell receptor beta chains reported below all come from one sample, sequenced in a study of blood T cell repertoires in COVID-19. The data were produced by immunoSEQ multiplex PCR, yet TCRdb's version contains in-frame clones alone and is incomplete. There are about 82,000 clones in the sample; about 73% occur only once, and approximately 34% lies in the top ten. The sample comprised peripheral blood. The origin of the receptors is a man aged 60-69 years with COVID-19, enrolled during active disease.

This rearrangement joins TRBV4-1 to TRBJ2-3; 14 bases agree with TRBD2. V dropped 5 bases and J dropped 4; count of bases not matched to a gene: 8. The CDR3 has 17 residues. Germline values: CDR1 MGHRA, CDR2 YSYEKL. The DNA for the CDR3 is TGCGCCAGCAGCGGGCGACTAGCGGGAGGGCCGGCAGATACGCAGTATTTT. Translating gives CASSGRLAGGPADTQYF.

The chain carries TRBV19 and TRBJ1-6, with TRBD1 identical over 7 bases. Germline CDR1 reads LNHDA; CDR2 reads SQIVND (reference sequence). Trimming at V came to 4 bases and at J to 7 bases, leaving 10 bases not matched to a gene. The CDR3 runs to 16 residues. CDR3 nucleotides: TGTGCCAGTAGTACGAATTCGAGGGGGCAAAATTCACCCCTCCACTTT. Its translation: CASSTNSRGQNSPLHF.

The chain is built from TRBV19 and TRBJ1-5, with a tentative D call TRBD1 (5 bases). Germline CDR1 LNHDA, CDR2 SQIVND (reference sequence). The V and J ends lost 3 bases and 7 bases respectively, with 10 bases between them. The CDR3 is 13 amino acids. The CDR3 DNA reads as TGTGCCAGTAGTATGGCAGGGCTGCAGCCCCAGCATTTT. Its translation: CASSMAGLQPQHF.

The chain joins TRBV6-5 to TRBJ2-5, with 8 bases identical to TRBD1. This CDR3 is 13 amino acids long. The germline V gene has CDR1 MNHEY and CDR2 SVGAGI. V shed 6 bases and J 4 bases; nucleotides not matched to a gene: 4. CDR3 coding DNA: TGTGCCAGCAGGATAACAGGGGGAGAGACCCAGTACTTC. Protein: CASRITGGETQYF.

The rearrangement links TRBV12-3 or TRBV12-4 to TRBJ1-2; 9 positions agree with TRBD1. With V trimmed by 6 bases and J by 7 bases, 6 bases remained unmatched. This CDR3 has 13 amino acids. Written as DNA, the CDR3 is TGTGCCAGCAGGACGCGGACAGGGGTTGGCTACACCTTC. Translating it yields CASRTRTGVGYTF.

The chain combines TRBV5-4 with TRBJ2-5; a weak D match, TRBD1 (6 bases). The V gene's germline CDR1 is SGHNT and CDR2 YYREEE (reference sequence). V lost 4 bases, J lost 2 bases, and 12 bases lay in between. The CDR3 is 14 residues long. The CDR3 spells CASSPGQGQETQYF. In DNA form, the CDR3 reads TGTGCCAGCAGCCCGGGACAAGGGCAAGAGACCCAGTACTTC. Drawing the rest from reference TRBV5-4 and TRBJ2-5, the complete variable domain is ETGVTQSPTHLIKTRGQQVTLRCSSQSGHNTVSWYQQALGQGPQFIFQYYREEENGRGNFPPRFSGLQFPNYSSELNVNALELDDSALYLCASSPGQGQETQYFGPGTRLLVL.

This clone was observed a handful of times. The chain links TRBV6-2 or TRBV6-3 to TRBJ2-5, with D tentatively TRBD2 (6 bases). This CDR3 has 13 amino acids. Trimming took 6 bases from V and 5 from J, leaving 13 bases between them. Germline assignment: CDR1 MNHEY and CDR2 SVGEGT. The CDR3 DNA is TGTGCCAGCAGCCTGTTAGGGACTGAGACCCAGTACTTC. It is translated as CASSLLGTETQYF.

The V gene is TRBV21-1, the J gene TRBJ1-5. TRBV21-1 is labeled a pseudogene. CDR3 length: 13 amino acids. CDR3 sequence (DNA): TGTGCCAGCAGCGGGGAGCCAGATCAGCCCCAGCATTTT. Protein: CASSGEPDQPQHF.

This chain connects TRBV30 to TRBJ1-1; D call uncertain. The length of the CDR3 is 11 residues. V lost 4 bases to trimming and J lost 4 bases, with 7 bases between them. Germline assignment: CDR1 GTSNPN and CDR2 SVGIG (reference sequence). The CDR3 DNA reads as TGTGCCTGGACTAGGAGCACTGAAGCTTTCTTT. Translating gives CAWTRSTEAFF.

The chain has TRBV5-6 and TRBJ2-7; 8 bases agree with TRBD1. Germline V lookup: CDR1 SGHDT, CDR2 YYEEEE. CDR3 length equals 14 residues. J lost 4 bases, V lost 3 bases, and 6 bases had no gene match. The CDR3 DNA is TGTGCCAGCAGCTATAGGACAGGGATATACGAGCAGTACTTC. Its protein is CASSYRTGIYEQYF.

This rearrangement joins TRBV27 to TRBJ2-6; 7 bases agree with TRBD1. J was trimmed by 0 bases and V by 4 bases; bases with no gene match: 9. Germline V gives CDR1 MNHEY, CDR2 SMNVEV (reference sequence). The CDR3 spans 18 residues. In nucleotides, the CDR3 is TGTGCCAGCAGTTCGCGGACAGGCGCGAACTCTGGGGCCAACGTCCTGACTTTC. It encodes CASSSRTGANSGANVLTF. The complete variable domain, with remaining parts taken from reference TRBV27 and TRBJ2-6, reads EAQVTQNPRYLITVTGKKLTVTCSQNMNHEYMSWYRQDPGLGLRQIYYSMNVEVTDKGDVPEGYKVSRKEKRNFPLILESPSPNQTSLYFCASSSRTGANSGANVLTFGAGSRLTVL.

J is TRBJ2-3 and V is TRBV11-2; 7 nucleotides match TRBD2. CDR3 length: 19 residues. V shed 0 bases, J shed 0 bases, and the junction held 12 bases outside the gene matches. Germline CDR1 SGHAT, CDR2 FQNNGV. CDR3 amino acids: CASSLDSSSSGESTDTQYF. CDR3 in DNA: TGTGCCAGCAGCTTAGACTCTTCCTCTAGCGGAGAGAGCACAGATACGCAGTATTTT.

In DNA form, the CDR3 reads TGTGCCAGCAGCGGGACTAGCGGACGCAATGAGCAGTTCTTC. Residues: CASSGTSGRNEQFF. This rearrangement joins TRBV3-1 (or the pseudogene TRBV3-2) to TRBJ2-1; 11 bases map to TRBD2. The V gene's germline CDR1 is LGHDT and CDR2 YNNKEL (reference sequence). V was pared by 5 bases and J by 6 bases, with 3 bases of the junction left unmatched. The CDR3 covers 14 residues.

The chain carries TRBV11-2 and TRBJ2-7; TRBD1 agrees at 11 bases. Germline V lookup: CDR1 SGHAT, CDR2 FQNNGV. V lost 4 bases to trimming and J lost 3 bases; unmatched junction nucleotides: 11. This CDR3 is built from 17 residues. In nucleotides, the CDR3 is TGTGCCAGCAGCTCAACCATGGGCGGGACAGGGGGCTACGAGCAGTACTTC. Translating it yields CASSSTMGGTGGYEQYF.

The chain uses TRBV5-1 and TRBJ2-1; D gene uncertain. V was shortened by 0 bases and J by 6 bases, with 16 bases between the two germline ends. Germline CDR1 SGHRS, CDR2 YFSETQ. CDR3 length: 16 residues. The CDR3 sequence: CASSLGGRAPLNEQFF. For the CDR3, the DNA is TGCGCCAGCAGCTTGGGTGGTCGTGCTCCACTCAATGAGCAGTTCTTC. Combining the CDR3 with reference TRBV5-1 and TRBJ2-1 gives the whole variable domain KAGVTQTPRYLIKTRGQQVTLSCSPISGHRSVSWYQQTPGQGLQFLFEYFSETQRNKGNFPGRFSGRQFSNSRSEMNVSTLELGDSALYLCASSLGGRAPLNEQFFGPGTRLTVL.

V gene TRBV19 combines with J gene TRBJ2-5, with 10 bases aligning to TRBD2. CDR1 LNHDA and CDR2 SQIVND come from the germline V gene (reference sequence). The ends lost 6 bases at V and 2 bases at J; junction bases unmatched: 6. The CDR3 runs 15 residues. CDR3 residues: CASRRTSGLQETQYF. The CDR3 nucleotides read TGTGCCAGTAGGAGGACTAGCGGTCTACAAGAGACCCAGTACTTC.

The V call is TRBV19, the J call TRBJ1-2, with 7 nucleotides matching TRBD1. Germline-derived CDR1 and CDR2 are LNHDA and SQIVND (reference sequence). The CDR3 runs to 15 residues. With V trimmed by 5 bases and J by 8 bases, 14 bases remained unmatched. The CDR3 DNA reads as TGTGCCAGTAGTTCGAGTAACAGGGGCCGCTTGGGCTACACCTTC. Protein: CASSSSNRGRLGYTF.

V and J are TRBV5-6 and TRBJ2-5; D is possibly TRBD1 (5 bases). The CDR3 covers 14 residues. Germline V gene sequence: CDR1 SGHDT, CDR2 YYEEEE. Trimming removed 4 bases from V and 2 bases from J, with 12 bases in between. The CDR3 protein is CASSDQQVQETQYF. CDR3 DNA sequence: TGTGCCAGCAGCGACCAACAGGTTCAAGAGACCCAGTACTTC.

The chain employs TRBV5-1 and TRBJ2-1; possible D gene TRBD2, 7 bases. This CDR3 is 18 amino acids long. Trimming stripped 4 bases from V and 6 bases from J, with 26 bases between. Per germline, CDR1 SGHRS and CDR2 YFSETQ. In DNA form, the CDR3 reads TGCGCCAGCAGCCCACTAGCTTCAAGGGGGGGAGGCGGCAATGAGCAGTTCTTC. This translates into CASSPLASRGGGGNEQFF.

The genes are TRBV6-5 and TRBJ2-7, with D possibly being TRBD1 (5 bases). V was cut by 5 bases and J by 3 bases, with 11 bases left in between. In germline, CDR1 is MNHEY, CDR2 SVGAGI. The CDR3 is 13 amino acids. The chain's CDR3 is CASSRGQSYEQYF. Written as DNA, the CDR3 is TGTGCCAGCAGTAGGGGTCAAAGCTACGAGCAGTACTTC.

The genes are TRBV6-5 and TRBJ2-7; TRBD2 agrees at 9 bases. Trimming at V came to 0 bases and at J to 5 bases, leaving 5 bases not matched to a gene. The germline V gene encodes CDR1 MNHEY and CDR2 SVGAGI. The CDR3 consists of 15 residues. CDR3 bases: TGTGCCAGCAGTTACTCGGCTAGCGGGGACCACGAGCAGTACTTC. Translating it yields CASSYSASGDHEQYF.

The J gene is TRBJ2-3, the V gene TRBV10-2, with D possibly matching TRBD1 (5 bases). CDR1 is WSHSY and CDR2 is SAAADI in the germline V gene. CDR3 length equals 15 residues. V lost 3 bases, J lost 4 bases, and 14 bases lay in between. The CDR3 sequence: CASSDGQGTADTQYF. The CDR3 bases are TGCGCCAGCAGTGACGGGCAGGGTACGGCAGATACGCAGTATTTT.

V is TRBV5-1 and J is TRBJ2-3; weak D call: TRBD2 (6 bases). The CDR3 length is 14 residues. Between the trimmed V and J ends, which lost 0 bases and 4 bases, there was a span of 9 bases. Germline loops: CDR1 SGHRS, CDR2 YFSETQ. CDR3 in DNA: TGCGCCAGCAGCTTGGTAACGGGGGCAGATACGCAGTATTTT. This translates into CASSLVTGADTQYF.

The CDR3 DNA reads as TGTGCCACTTGGACAGGTCCCGTTTTGAGCACTGAAGCTTTCTTT. Encoded protein: CATWTGPVLSTEAFF. The gene calls are TRBV24-1 and TRBJ1-1; TRBD1 matches at 7 bases. The ends lost 10 bases at V and 4 bases at J; junction bases unmatched: 14. CDR3 length: 15 amino acids. Germline lookup yields CDR1 KGHDR and CDR2 SFDVKD.

V usage is TRBV18 and J usage is TRBJ1-1, with a possible D match to TRBD1 (6 bases). CDR3 length equals 15 residues. V gave up 5 bases and J gave up 1 base, with 14 bases separating them. Germline values: CDR1 KGHSH, CDR2 LQKENI. The CDR3 loop reads CASSDTGTRNTEAFF. For the CDR3, the DNA is TGTGCCAGCTCAGATACAGGGACCCGGAACACTGAAGCTTTCTTT.

The chain has TRBV19 and TRBJ1-2, with a weak D call TRBD1 (6 bases). This CDR3 spans 13 amino acids. Trimming shortened V by 1 base and J by 4 bases, and 7 bases separated the two germline ends. Germline CDR1 LNHDA, CDR2 SQIVND (reference sequence). This CDR3 reads CASSIVGGYGYTF. CDR3 nucleotides: TGTGCCAGTAGTATAGTAGGGGGCTATGGCTACACCTTC.

This clone was seen a few times. This rearrangement joins TRBV29-1 to TRBJ2-1; D is perhaps TRBD1 (5 bases). The CDR3 consists of 12 residues. Germline V lookup: CDR1 SQVTM, CDR2 ANQGSEA. V was clipped by 5 bases and J by 7 bases, with 12 bases between them. The CDR3 here is CSVRAGFNEQFF. CDR3 coding DNA: TGCAGCGTTCGGGCAGGGTTTAATGAGCAGTTCTTC.

This chain connects TRBV3-1 (or the pseudogene TRBV3-2) to TRBJ1-1; D is perhaps TRBD1 (6 bases). Germline V CDR1 and CDR2: LGHDT, YNNKEL (reference sequence). Trimming cost V 0 bases and J 5 bases, with 10 bases left between them. This CDR3 is built from 14 residues. The CDR3 reads CASSQDPRGTEAFF. CDR3 DNA sequence: TGTGCCAGCAGCCAAGATCCGAGGGGGACTGAAGCTTTCTTT.

The rearrangement joins TRBV6-5 to TRBJ1-4; unclear D gene. This CDR3 has 13 residues. Germline values: CDR1 MNHEY, CDR2 SVGAGI. The V end was cut by 5 bases, the J end by 8 bases, with 12 bases between. The chain's CDR3 is CASSPPRGEKLFF. As DNA, the CDR3 is TGTGCCAGCAGTCCCCCCAGAGGCGAAAAACTGTTTTTT.